The next 16 T cell receptor beta chains were all read from a single sample in a study of siplizumab effects on memory and regulatory T cells (dated by TCRdb to between 2018 and 2021). Library method: the immunoSEQ multiplex PCR assay. This is the immuneACCESS table as TCRdb keeps it, with only in-frame sequences that have V and J called. A part of the clones is gone; compared with another copy, unresolved V genes explain less than half, and the rest is unexplained. A total of 100,000 or so clones appear in this sample, 90% to 95% of them only once. The top ten clonotypes cover about 0.7% of the sample. The sequenced sample consisted of Tregs sorted from blood. These TCRs come from a human donor in good health.

The rearrangement links TRBV5-1 to TRBJ2-1; 11 nucleotides agree with TRBD2. The ends lost 4 bases at V and 12 bases at J; junction bases unmatched: 12. This CDR3 is built from 15 residues. Per the germline V gene, CDR1 is SGHRS and CDR2 is YFSETQ. The CDR3 loop reads CASSRGLADFFGQFF. The CDR3 DNA follows: TGCGCCAGCAGCAGGGGACTAGCGGACTTTTTTGGGCAGTTCTTC. The full variable domain, completed using reference TRBV5-1 and TRBJ2-1, is KAGVTQTPRYLIKTRGQQVTLSCSPISGHRSVSWYQQTPGQGLQFLFEYFSETQRNKGNFPGRFSGRQFSNSRSEMNVSTLELGDSALYLCASSRGLADFFGQFFGPGTRLTVL.

This clone was seen just once. The chain joins TRBV6-4 to TRBJ2-6; D is tentatively TRBD1 or TRBD2 (5 bases each). This CDR3 is built from 19 residues. Trimming took 6 bases from V and 0 from J, leaving 21 bases between them. Per the germline V gene, CDR1 is MRHNA and CDR2 is SNTAGT. The CDR3 DNA reads as TGTGCCAGCAGACCGGCCTTTCCGGGACGGAACTCTGGGGCCAACGTCCTGACTTTC. Protein: CASRPAFPGRNSGANVLTF.

The chain employs TRBV28 and TRBJ1-1; D ambiguous. Trimming cost V 2 bases and J 4 bases, with 14 bases left between them. Per the germline V gene, CDR1 is MDHEN and CDR2 is SYDVKM. CDR3 length equals 15 residues. The DNA for the CDR3 is TGTGCCAGCAGTTTAAGGGAGTCCCCCCCCACTGAAGCTTTCTTT. Translating it yields CASSLRESPPTEAFF.

This clone was counted between two and nine times. The J gene is TRBJ2-1, the V gene TRBV15; D perhaps matches TRBD2 (5 bases). Germline loops: CDR1 LNHNV, CDR2 YYDKDF (reference sequence). CDR3 size: 15 residues. The germline V and J ends were trimmed by 0 bases and 3 bases, with 9 bases remaining between them. The CDR3 loop reads CATSRDRAGYNEQFF. In DNA, the CDR3 is TGTGCCACCAGCAGAGATAGGGCGGGCTACAATGAGCAGTTCTTC. Complete variable domain (other parts from reference TRBV15 and TRBJ2-1): DAMVIQNPRYQVTQFGKPVTLSCSQTLNHNVMYWYQQKSSQAPKLLFHYYDKDFNNEADTPDNFQSRRPNTSFCFLDIRSPGLGDTAMYLCATSRDRAGYNEQFFGPGTRLTVL.

This chain links TRBV6-6 with TRBJ2-7; 7 nucleotides match TRBD1. Germline V gives CDR1 MNHNY, CDR2 SVGAGI (reference sequence). With V trimmed by 2 bases and J by 5 bases, 6 bases remained unmatched. CDR3 length: 14 amino acids. The CDR3 region is CASSYRQGVDEQYF. The CDR3 DNA is TGTGCCAGCAGTTACCGACAGGGCGTCGACGAGCAGTACTTC.

The chain recombines TRBV5-1 with TRBJ2-7; 9 positions agree with TRBD2. Per germline, CDR1 SGHRS and CDR2 YFSETQ. The CDR3 loop spans 15 amino acids. With V trimmed by 4 bases and J by 7 bases, 12 bases remained unmatched. CDR3 coding DNA: TGCGCCAGCAGCCCCCGGACTAGCGACTCCGGGGAGCAGTACTTC. Amino acids: CASSPRTSDSGEQYF.

This clone has just one count. The CDR3 spells CSARSGNTIYF. CDR3 DNA: TGCAGTGCTAGGTCTGGAAACACCATATATTTT. V usage is TRBV20-1 and J usage is TRBJ1-3; D unclear. Germline values: CDR1 DFQATT, CDR2 SNEGSKA (reference sequence). The CDR3 loop spans 11 amino acids. V lost 3 bases and J 1 base, leaving 1 base between the germline ends.

The rearrangement joins TRBV5-1 to TRBJ2-1, with 7 bases fitting TRBD1. The CDR3 is made up of 14 amino acids. Unmatched junction bases numbered 7, after V lost 4 bases and J lost 6 bases. Germline assignment: CDR1 SGHRS and CDR2 YFSETQ. For the CDR3, the DNA is TGCGCCAGCAGCGTCGGGACAGAGATCAATGAGCAGTTCTTC. Translating gives CASSVGTEINEQFF.

This CDR3 reads CASSQSGNQPQHF. CDR3 sequence (DNA): TGTGCCAGCTCACAAAGTGGGAATCAGCCCCAGCATTTT. The rearrangement joins TRBV18 to TRBJ1-5; D uncertain. CDR3 length: 13 amino acids. Trimming removed 4 bases from V and 4 bases from J, with 8 bases in between. Looked up from germline, CDR1 is KGHSH and CDR2 is LQKENI.

The rearrangement links TRBV7-2 to TRBJ2-5, with D perhaps TRBD2 (5 bases). The assigned J gene may be wrong: the sequence end matches TRBJ2-7 better. The germline V gene encodes CDR1 SGHTA and CDR2 FQGNSA. The CDR3 is 15 amino acids. DNA for the CDR3: TGTGCCAGCAGCTTAGACGGGATCTCCCCCTACGAGCAGTACTTC. Translating it yields CASSLDGISPYEQYF.

The rearrangement uses TRBV9 and TRBJ2-7; tentatively, D is TRBD1 (6 bases). Trimming left V 0 bases short and J 6 bases short, with 10 bases between. CDR3 length equals 13 residues. CDR1 SGDLS and CDR2 YYNGEE come from the germline V gene. CDR3 in DNA: TGTGCCAGCAGCGTAGCTAAAGGGGGCGAGCAGTACTTC. Translation gives CASSVAKGGEQYF.

J is TRBJ1-1 and V is TRBV2, with 7 positions matching TRBD1. Trimming took 6 bases from V and 4 from J; bases not matched to a gene: 5. CDR3 size: 13 residues. Germline values: CDR1 SNHLY, CDR2 FYNNEI. Here the CDR3 DNA reads TGTGCCAGCAGCAGAGACAGGGTCACTGAAGCTTTCTTT. This sequence encodes CASSRDRVTEAFF.

The J gene is TRBJ2-3, the V gene TRBV19; 8 nucleotides agree with TRBD1. Germline assignment: CDR1 LNHDA and CDR2 SQIVND (reference sequence). The CDR3 loop spans 14 amino acids. Trimming cost V 5 bases and J 4 bases; bases outside gene matches: 5. The CDR3 coding sequence is TGTGCCAGTAGTGGACAGGGTTTTTCAGATACGCAGTATTTT. It yields the protein CASSGQGFSDTQYF.

The chain couples TRBV25-1 to TRBJ2-2, with no clear D. V shed 4 bases and J shed 4 bases, with 10 bases lying between them. Germline V lookup: CDR1 MGHDK, CDR2 SYGVNS. CDR3 length equals 14 residues. This chain's CDR3 is CASSVSLATGELFF. For the CDR3, the DNA is TGTGCCAGCAGTGTTAGTTTAGCCACCGGGGAGCTGTTTTTT.

The chain joins TRBV19 to TRBJ2-3, with D perhaps matching TRBD1 or TRBD2 (6 bases each). This CDR3 spans 16 amino acids. CDR1 LNHDA and CDR2 SQIVND come from the germline V gene (reference sequence). V lost 4 bases and J lost 1, with 15 bases in between. The CDR3 here is CASSSLGGMGTDTQYF. As DNA, the CDR3 is TGTGCCAGTAGTAGTCTGGGGGGCATGGGCACAGATACGCAGTATTTT.

The chain joins TRBV2 to TRBJ2-5; 7 bases are a match to TRBD2. The CDR3 is 14 residues long. Trimming at V came to 3 bases and at J to 5 bases, leaving 6 bases not matched to a gene. Germline lookup yields CDR1 SNHLY and CDR2 FYNNEI. The CDR3 reads CASSEGLAVETQYF. CDR3 nucleotide sequence: TGTGCCAGCAGTGAGGGCCTAGCGGTCGAGACCCAGTACTTC.